This TCR beta chain emerged from a study of blood T cell repertoires in COVID-19. Whole-study context: Sites across the United States, Italy and Spain contributed samples from acute and convalescent COVID-19. Sources were T cells, B-cell-depleted T cells, or PBMCs; the material itself was cDNA or gDNA.

As originally analysed: The assay estimated nucleated cells by amplifying reference gene primers. Produced via immunoSEQ multiplex PCR; TCRdb's table is partial and in-frame only. V and J calls and clone size are as listed in that table; D and trimming were resolved from the DNA. This sample has 180,000 or so clones, with around four fifths found just once. This clone was counted once. Cohort 3 donors counted as recovered after two negative PCRs, clearance, or resolved symptoms. V shed 4 bases and J 6 bases; nucleotides not matched to a gene: 3. The CDR3 is 13 amino acids. Germline CDR1 KGHSH, CDR2 LQKENI.

The specimen sequenced was PBMCs or T cells enriched from blood (not recorded which). This rearrangement joins TRBV18 to TRBJ1-2; 9 nucleotides agree with TRBD1. The clonotype was recovered from a woman aged 60-75 years who had recovered from COVID-19. The CDR3 here is CASSQRTGDGYTF. The CDR3 DNA reads TGTGCCAGCTCACAAAGGACAGGGGATGGCTACACCTTC.